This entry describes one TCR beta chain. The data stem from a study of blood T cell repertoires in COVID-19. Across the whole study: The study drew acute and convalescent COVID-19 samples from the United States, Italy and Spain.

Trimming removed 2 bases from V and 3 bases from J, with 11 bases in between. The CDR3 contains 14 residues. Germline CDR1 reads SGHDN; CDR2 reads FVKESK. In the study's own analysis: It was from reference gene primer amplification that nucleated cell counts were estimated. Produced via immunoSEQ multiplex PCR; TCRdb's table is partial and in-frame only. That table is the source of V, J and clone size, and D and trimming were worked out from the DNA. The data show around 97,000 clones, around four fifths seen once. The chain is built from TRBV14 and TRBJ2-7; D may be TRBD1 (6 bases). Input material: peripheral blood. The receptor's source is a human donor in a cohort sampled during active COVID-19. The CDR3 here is CASSQQGSHYEQYF. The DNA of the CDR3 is TGTGCCAGCAGCCAACAGGGGTCCCACTACGAGCAGTACTTC.